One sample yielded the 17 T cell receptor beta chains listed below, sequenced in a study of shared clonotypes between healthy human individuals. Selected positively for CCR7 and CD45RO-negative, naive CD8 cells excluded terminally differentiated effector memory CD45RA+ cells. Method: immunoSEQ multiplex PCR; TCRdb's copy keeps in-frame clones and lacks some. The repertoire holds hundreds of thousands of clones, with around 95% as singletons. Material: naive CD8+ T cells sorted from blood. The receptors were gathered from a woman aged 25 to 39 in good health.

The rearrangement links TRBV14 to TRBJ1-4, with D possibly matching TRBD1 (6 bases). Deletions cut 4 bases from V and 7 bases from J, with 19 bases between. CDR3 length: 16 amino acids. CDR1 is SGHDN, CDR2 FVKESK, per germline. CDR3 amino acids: CASSPRPHRVGEKLFF. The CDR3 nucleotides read TGTGCCAGCAGCCCCCGACCTCACAGGGTCGGTGAAAAACTGTTTTTT. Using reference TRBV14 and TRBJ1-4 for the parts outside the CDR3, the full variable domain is EAGVTQFPSHSVIEKGQTVTLRCDPISGHDNLYWYRRVMGKEIKFLLHFVKESKQDESGMPNNRFLAERTGGTYSTLKVQPAELEDSGVYFCASSPRPHRVGEKLFFGSGTQLSVL.

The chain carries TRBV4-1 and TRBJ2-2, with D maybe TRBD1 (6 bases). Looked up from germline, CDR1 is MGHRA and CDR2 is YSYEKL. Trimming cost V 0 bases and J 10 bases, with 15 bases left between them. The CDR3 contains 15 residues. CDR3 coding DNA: TGCGCCAGCAGCCAAGACCCGGGACACCCCTTGGAGCTGTTTTTT. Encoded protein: CASSQDPGHPLELFF.

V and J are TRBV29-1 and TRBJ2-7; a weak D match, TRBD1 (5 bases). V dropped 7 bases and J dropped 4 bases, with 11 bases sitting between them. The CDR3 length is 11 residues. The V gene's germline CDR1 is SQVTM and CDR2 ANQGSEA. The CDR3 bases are TGCAGCGCGCTACAGGATTACGAGCAGTACTTC. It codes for CSALQDYEQYF.

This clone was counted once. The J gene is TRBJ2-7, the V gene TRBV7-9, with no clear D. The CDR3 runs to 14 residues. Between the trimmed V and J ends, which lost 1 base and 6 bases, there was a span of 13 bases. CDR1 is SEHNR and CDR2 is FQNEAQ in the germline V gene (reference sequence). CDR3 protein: CASSLDWGGFEQYF. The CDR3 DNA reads TGTGCCAGCAGCTTAGATTGGGGTGGGTTCGAGCAGTACTTC.

The CDR3 reads CSVVNRVGYEQYF. The CDR3 coding sequence is TGCAGCGTTGTCAACAGGGTCGGCTACGAGCAGTACTTC. The rearrangement joins TRBV29-1 to TRBJ2-7; perhaps TRBD1 as D (6 bases). Germline loops: CDR1 SQVTM, CDR2 ANQGSEA. V was shortened by 4 bases and J by 3 bases, with 13 bases between the two germline ends. The CDR3 totals 13 residues.

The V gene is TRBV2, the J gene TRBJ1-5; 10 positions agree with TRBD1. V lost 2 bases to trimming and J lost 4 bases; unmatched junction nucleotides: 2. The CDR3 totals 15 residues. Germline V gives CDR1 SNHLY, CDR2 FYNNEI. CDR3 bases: TGTGCCAGCAGTGAAACGGGACAGGGGAATCAGCCCCAGCATTTT. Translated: CASSETGQGNQPQHF.

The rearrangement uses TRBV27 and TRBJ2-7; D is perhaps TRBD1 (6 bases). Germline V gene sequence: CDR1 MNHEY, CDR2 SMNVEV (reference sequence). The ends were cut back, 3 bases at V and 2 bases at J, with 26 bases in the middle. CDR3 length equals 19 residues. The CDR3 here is CASSLRAGAVSLETYEQYF. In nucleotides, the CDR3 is TGTGCCAGCAGTTTGCGGGCAGGGGCCGTATCCCTAGAGACCTACGAGCAGTACTTC.

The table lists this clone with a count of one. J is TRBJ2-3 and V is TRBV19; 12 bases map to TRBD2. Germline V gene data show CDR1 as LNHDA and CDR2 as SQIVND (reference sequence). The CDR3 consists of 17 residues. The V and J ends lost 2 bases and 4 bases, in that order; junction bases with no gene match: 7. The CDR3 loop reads CASSISLAGGPADTQYF. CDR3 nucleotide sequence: TGTGCCAGTAGTATATCTCTAGCGGGAGGGCCGGCAGATACGCAGTATTTT.

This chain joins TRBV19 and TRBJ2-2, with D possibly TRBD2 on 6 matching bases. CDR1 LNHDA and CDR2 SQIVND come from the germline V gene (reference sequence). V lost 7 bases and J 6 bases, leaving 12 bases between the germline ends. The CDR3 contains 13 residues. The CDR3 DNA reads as TGTGCCAGTACTGGAGGGAAAGCCGGGGAGCTGTTTTTT. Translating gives CASTGGKAGELFF. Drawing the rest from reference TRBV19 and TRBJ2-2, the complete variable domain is DGGITQSPKYLFRKEGQNVTLSCEQNLNHDAMYWYRQDPGQGLRLIYYSQIVNDFQKGDIAEGYSVSREKKESFPLTVTSAQKNPTAFYLCASTGGKAGELFFGEGSRLTVL.

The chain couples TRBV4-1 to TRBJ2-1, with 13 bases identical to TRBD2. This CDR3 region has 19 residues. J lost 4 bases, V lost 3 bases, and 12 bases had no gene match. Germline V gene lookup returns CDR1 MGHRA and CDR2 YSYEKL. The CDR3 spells CASSQRTSGSPLAYNEQFF. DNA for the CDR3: TGCGCCAGCAGCCAGAGGACTAGCGGGAGCCCGTTGGCTTACAATGAGCAGTTCTTC.

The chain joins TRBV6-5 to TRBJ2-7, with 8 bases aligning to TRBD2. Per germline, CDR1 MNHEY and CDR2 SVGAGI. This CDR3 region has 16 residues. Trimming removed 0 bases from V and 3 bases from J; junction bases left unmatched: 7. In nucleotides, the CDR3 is TGTGCCAGCAGTTACTCAAGCGGGAGATTGGACTACGAGCAGTACTTC. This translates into CASSYSSGRLDYEQYF.

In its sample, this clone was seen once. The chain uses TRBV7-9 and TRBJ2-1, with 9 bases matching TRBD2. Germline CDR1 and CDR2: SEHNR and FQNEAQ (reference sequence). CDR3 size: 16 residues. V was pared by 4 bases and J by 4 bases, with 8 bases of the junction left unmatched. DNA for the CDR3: TGTGCCAGCAGCTCAAATAGCGGGAGTGGTTACAATGAGCAGTTCTTC. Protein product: CASSSNSGSGYNEQFF.

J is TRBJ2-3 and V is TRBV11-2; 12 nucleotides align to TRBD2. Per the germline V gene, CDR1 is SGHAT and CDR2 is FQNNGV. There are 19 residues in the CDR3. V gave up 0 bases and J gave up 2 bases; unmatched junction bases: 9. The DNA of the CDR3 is TGTGCCAGCAGCTTAGACCCAACTAGCGGGAGGCCAACCACAGATACGCAGTATTTT. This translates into CASSLDPTSGRPTTDTQYF. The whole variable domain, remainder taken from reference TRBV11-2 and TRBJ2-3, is EAGVAQSPRYKIIEKRQSVAFWCNPISGHATLYWYQQILGQGPKLLIQFQNNGVVDDSQLPKDRFSAERLKGVDSTLKIQPAKLEDSAVYLCASSLDPTSGRPTTDTQYFGPGTRLTVL.

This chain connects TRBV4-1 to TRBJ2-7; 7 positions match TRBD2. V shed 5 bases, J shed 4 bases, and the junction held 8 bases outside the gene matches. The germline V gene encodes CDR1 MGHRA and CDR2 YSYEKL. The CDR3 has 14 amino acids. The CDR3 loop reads CASSWTRGEYEQYF. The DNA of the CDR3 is TGCGCCAGCAGCTGGACTAGAGGGGAGTACGAGCAGTACTTC.

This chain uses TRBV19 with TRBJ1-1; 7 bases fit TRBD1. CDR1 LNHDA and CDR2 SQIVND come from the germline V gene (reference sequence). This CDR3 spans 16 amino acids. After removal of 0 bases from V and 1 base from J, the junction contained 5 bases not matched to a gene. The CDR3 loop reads CASSIEMGQTNTEAFF. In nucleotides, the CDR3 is TGTGCCAGTAGTATAGAAATGGGACAGACGAACACTGAAGCTTTCTTT.

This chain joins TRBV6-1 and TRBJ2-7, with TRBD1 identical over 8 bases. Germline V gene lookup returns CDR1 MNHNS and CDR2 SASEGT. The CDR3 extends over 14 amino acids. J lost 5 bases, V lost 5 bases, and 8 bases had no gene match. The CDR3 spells CASSPRQGNHEQYF. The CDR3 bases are TGTGCCAGCAGTCCCCGACAGGGGAACCACGAGCAGTACTTC.

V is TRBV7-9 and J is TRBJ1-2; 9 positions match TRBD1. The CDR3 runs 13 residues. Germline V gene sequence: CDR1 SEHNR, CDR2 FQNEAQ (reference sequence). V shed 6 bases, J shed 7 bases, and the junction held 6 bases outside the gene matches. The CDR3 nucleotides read TGTGCCAGCAGACGGGACAGGGTCGTTGGCTACACCTTC. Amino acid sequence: CASRRDRVVGYTF.